The table lists the clone carrying this T cell receptor beta chain with a few counts. What it recognizes is unknown. The sample is drawn from a study of T-cell reconstitution after alpha-beta-depleted transplantation in children. Findings and caveats of the study: It was newly produced T cells that mostly accounted for T-cell counts and diversity one year after transplant. There were reportedly several hundred expanded graft clones from which alpha-beta T cells came about two months after transplant. Surviving recipient T cells and thymic progenitors produced the high day-60 TCRbeta diversity seen in some patients.

Unique molecular identifiers tagged the TCRbeta library. One entry per CDR3 protein, called by TCRdb with MiXCR from the PCR reads. The table has 700,000 to 850,000 distinct CDR3 sequences, under 20% seen once. This CDR3 is built from 15 residues. CDR1 is WNHNN, CDR2 SYGVQD, per germline (reference sequence). Deletions cut 4 bases from V and 5 bases from J, with 16 bases between. The V gene is TRBV10-1, the J gene TRBJ2-3; possibly TRBD1 or TRBD2 for D (5 bases each). The sequencing used PBMCs, mostly from graft donor cells, collected 360 days after TCRalphabeta/CD19-depleted stem cell transplant. This clonotype originated in a male patient younger than 18 who had a stem cell transplant for acute lymphoblastic leukemia, so the T cells may come from the graft donor. CDR3 bases: TGCGCCAGCAGTGGGGGGAACGGGGAAAAAGATACGCAGTATTTT. This sequence encodes CASSGGNGEKDTQYF.